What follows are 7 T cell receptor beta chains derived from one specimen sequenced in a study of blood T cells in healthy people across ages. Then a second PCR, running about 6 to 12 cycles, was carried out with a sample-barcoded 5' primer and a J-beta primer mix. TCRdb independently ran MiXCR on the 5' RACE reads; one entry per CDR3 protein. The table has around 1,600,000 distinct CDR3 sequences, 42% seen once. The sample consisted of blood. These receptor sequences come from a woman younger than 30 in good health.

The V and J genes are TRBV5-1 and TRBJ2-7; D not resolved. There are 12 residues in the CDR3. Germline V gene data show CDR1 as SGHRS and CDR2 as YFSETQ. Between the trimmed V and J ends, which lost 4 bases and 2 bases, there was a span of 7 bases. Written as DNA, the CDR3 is TGCGCCAGCAGCATTGGTGCCTACGAGCAGTACTTC. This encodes CASSIGAYEQYF.

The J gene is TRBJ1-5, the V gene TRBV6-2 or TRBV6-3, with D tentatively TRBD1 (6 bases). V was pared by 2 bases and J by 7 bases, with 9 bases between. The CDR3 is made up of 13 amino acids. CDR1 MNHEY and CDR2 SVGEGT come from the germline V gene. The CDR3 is CASSYRDIQPQHF. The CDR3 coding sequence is TGTGCCAGCAGTTACAGGGACATACAGCCCCAGCATTTT.

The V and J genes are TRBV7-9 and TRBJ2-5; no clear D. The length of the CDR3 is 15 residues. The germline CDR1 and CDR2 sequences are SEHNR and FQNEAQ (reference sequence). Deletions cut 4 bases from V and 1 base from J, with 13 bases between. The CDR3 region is CASSYSLGSQETQYF. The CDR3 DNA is TGTGCCAGCAGCTACTCTCTCGGATCCCAAGAGACCCAGTACTTC.

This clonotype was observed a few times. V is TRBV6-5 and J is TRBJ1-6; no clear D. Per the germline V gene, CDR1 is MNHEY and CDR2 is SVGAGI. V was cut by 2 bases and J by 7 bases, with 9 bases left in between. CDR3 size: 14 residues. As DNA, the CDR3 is TGTGCCAGCAGTTACGGCAGGCTCAATTCACCCCTCCACTTT. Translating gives CASSYGRLNSPLHF.

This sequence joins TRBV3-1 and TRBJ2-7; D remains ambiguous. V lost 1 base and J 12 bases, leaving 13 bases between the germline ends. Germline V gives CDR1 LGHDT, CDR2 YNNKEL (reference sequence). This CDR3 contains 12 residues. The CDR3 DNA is TGTGCCAGCAGCCAAGGGTTCTCGGGCGTGTACTTC. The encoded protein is CASSQGFSGVYF.

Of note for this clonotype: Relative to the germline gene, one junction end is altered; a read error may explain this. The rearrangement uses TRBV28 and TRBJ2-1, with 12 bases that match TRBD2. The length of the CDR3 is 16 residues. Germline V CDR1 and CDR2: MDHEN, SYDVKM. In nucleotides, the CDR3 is TGTGCCAGCGGTTTACCCACTAGCGGGAGGTTCAATGAGCAGTTCTTC. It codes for CASGLPTSGRFNEQFF.

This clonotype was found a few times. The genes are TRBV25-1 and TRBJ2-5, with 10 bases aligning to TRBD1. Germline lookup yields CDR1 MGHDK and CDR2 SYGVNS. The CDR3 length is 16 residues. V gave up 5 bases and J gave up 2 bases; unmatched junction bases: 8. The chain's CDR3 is CASSKSGTGAQETQYF. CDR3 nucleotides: TGTGCCAGCAGTAAATCCGGGACAGGGGCTCAAGAGACCCAGTACTTC.